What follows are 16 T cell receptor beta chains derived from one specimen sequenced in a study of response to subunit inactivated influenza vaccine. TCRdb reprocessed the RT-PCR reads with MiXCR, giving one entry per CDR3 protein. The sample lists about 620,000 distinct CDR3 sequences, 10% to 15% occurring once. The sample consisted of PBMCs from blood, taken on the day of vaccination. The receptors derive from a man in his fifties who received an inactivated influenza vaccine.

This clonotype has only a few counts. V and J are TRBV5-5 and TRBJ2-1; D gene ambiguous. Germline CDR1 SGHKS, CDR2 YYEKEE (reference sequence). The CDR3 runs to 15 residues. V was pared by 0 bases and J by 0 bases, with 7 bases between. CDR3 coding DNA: TGTGCCAGCAGCTTGGAGGCCAACTCCTACAATGAGCAGTTCTTC. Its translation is CASSLEANSYNEQFF.

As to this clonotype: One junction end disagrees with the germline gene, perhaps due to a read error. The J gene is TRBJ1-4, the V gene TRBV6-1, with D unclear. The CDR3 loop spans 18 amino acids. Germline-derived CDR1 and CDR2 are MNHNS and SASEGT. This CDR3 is CASSEVGRAAPTNEKLFF. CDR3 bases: TGTGCCAGCAGCGAAGTTGGTAGGGCAGCCCCAACTAATGAAAAACTGTTTTTT.

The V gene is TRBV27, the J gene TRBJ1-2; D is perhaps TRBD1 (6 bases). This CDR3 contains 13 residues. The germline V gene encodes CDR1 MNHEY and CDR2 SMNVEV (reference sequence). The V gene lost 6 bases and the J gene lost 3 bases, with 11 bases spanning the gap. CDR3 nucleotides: TGTGCCAGCAGGGAACAGGGAGACTATGGCTACACCTTC. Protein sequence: CASREQGDYGYTF.

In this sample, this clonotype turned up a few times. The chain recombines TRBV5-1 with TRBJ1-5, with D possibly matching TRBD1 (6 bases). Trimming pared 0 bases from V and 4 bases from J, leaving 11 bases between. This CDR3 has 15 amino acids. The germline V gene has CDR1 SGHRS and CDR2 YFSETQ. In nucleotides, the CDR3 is TGCGCCAGCAGCTTGGATGGACAGAATAATCAGCCCCAGCATTTT. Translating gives CASSLDGQNNQPQHF.

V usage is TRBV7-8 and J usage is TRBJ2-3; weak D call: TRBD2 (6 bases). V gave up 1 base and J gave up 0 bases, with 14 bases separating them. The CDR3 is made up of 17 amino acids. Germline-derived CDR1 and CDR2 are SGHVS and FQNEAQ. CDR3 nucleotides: TGTGCCAGCAGCTTAGAGCCCGGGGGTCAGAGCACAGATACGCAGTATTTT. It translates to CASSLEPGGQSTDTQYF.

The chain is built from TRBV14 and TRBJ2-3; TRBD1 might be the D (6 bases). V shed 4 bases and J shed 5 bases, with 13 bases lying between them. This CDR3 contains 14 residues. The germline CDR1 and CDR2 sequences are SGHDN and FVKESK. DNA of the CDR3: TGTGCCAGCAGCCGAACAGGGTTGGGAGATACGCAGTATTTT. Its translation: CASSRTGLGDTQYF.

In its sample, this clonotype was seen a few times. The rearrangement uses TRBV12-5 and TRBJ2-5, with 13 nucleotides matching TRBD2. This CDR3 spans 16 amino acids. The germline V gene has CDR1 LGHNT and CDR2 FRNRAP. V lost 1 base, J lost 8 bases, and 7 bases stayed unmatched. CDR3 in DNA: TGTGCTAGTGGTTTGGCAGGGACTAGCGGGACCCTTACCCAGTACTTC. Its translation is CASGLAGTSGTLTQYF.

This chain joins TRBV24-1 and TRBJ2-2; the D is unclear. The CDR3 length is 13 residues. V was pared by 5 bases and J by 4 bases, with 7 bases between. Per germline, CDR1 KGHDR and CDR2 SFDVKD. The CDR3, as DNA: TGTGCCACCAGTGGGTCAAGCACCGGGGAGCTGTTTTTT. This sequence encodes CATSGSSTGELFF.

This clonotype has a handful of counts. CDR3 DNA: TGTGCCAGCAGCTTAGCTCGGAGGACTAACTCCTACGAGCAGTACTTC. It yields the protein CASSLARRTNSYEQYF. V usage is TRBV7-2 and J usage is TRBJ2-7; D possibly corresponds to TRBD2 (6 bases). V was pared by 0 bases and J by 0 bases, with 12 bases between. From germline, CDR1 is SGHTA and CDR2 FQGNSA. The CDR3 runs to 16 residues.

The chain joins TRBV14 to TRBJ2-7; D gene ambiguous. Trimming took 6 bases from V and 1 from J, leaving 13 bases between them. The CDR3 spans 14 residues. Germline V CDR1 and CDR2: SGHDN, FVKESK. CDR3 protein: CASSPGPMSYEQYF. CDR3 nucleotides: TGTGCCAGCAGTCCCGGGCCTATGTCCTACGAGCAGTACTTC. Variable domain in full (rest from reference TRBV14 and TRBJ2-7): EAGVTQFPSHSVIEKGQTVTLRCDPISGHDNLYWYRRVMGKEIKFLLHFVKESKQDESGMPNNRFLAERTGGTYSTLKVQPAELEDSGVYFCASSPGPMSYEQYFGPGTRLTVT.

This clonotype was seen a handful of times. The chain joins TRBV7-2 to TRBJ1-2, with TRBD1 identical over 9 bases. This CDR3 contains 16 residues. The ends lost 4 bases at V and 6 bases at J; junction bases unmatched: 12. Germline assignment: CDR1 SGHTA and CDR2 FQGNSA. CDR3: CASSYLGQGLGDGYTF. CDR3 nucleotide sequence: TGTGCCAGCAGCTATCTAGGACAGGGGTTGGGCGATGGCTACACCTTC.

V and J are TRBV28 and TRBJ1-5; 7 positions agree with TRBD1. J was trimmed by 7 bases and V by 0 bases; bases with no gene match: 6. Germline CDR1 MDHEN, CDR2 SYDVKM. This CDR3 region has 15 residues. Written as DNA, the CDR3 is TGTGCCAGCAGTTTATGGCAGGCAGGGGGGCAGCCCCAGCATTTT. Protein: CASSLWQAGGQPQHF.

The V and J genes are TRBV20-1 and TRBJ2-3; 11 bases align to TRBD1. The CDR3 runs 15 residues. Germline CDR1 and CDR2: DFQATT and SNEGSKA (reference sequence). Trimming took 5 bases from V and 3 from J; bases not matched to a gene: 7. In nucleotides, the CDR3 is TGCAGTGCTTTTTTGGGACAGGGGGGGACAGATACGCAGTATTTT. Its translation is CSAFLGQGGTDTQYF.

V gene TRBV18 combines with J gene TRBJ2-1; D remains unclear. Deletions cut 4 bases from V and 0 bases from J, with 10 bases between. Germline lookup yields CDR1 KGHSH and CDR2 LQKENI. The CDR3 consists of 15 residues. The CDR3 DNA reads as TGTGCCAGCTCACGCCCTTTACTCTCCTACAATGAGCAGTTCTTC. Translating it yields CASSRPLLSYNEQFF.

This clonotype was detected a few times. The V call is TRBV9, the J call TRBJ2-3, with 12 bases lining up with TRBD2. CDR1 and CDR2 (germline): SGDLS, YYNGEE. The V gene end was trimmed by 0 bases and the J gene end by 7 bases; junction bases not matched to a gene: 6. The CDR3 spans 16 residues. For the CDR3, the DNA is TGTGCCAGCAGCGTAGATCCGACTAGCGGGGGAAATACGCAGTATTTT. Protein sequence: CASSVDPTSGGNTQYF.

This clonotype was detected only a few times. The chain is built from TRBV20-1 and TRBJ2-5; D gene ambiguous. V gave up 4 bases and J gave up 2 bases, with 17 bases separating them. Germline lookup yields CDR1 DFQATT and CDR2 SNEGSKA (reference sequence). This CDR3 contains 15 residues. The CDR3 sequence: CSAKGLLARQETQYF. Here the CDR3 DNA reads TGCAGTGCTAAGGGCTTACTTGCGAGACAAGAGACCCAGTACTTC.